This TCR beta chain was found in a study of Graves' ophthalmopathy and Graves' hyperthyroidism. All donors with ophthalmopathy were recorded as having moderate-to-severe activity, CAS ≥3, NOSPECS ≥4 and a duration under 3 months. PBMCs had their origin in fresh peripheral blood (approximately 10 ml). RNA transcripts provided the template for amplifying TCR beta CDR3 regions. First-round RT-PCR employed HTBI primers, with a second-round multiplex PCR after it. TCRdb reprocessed the multiplex PCR reads with MiXCR, giving one entry per CDR3 protein. This table holds about 740,000 distinct CDR3 sequences, roughly two fifths found once. The study's findings and limits: Both an approximately 69% sensitivity and an approximately 76% specificity characterized the model's predictions of ophthalmopathy progression. Using a 13-signature model, the authors split ophthalmopathy from stable hyperthyroidism, with roughly 90% sensitivity and roughly 83% specificity.

This CDR3 has 14 amino acids. Germline V gene lookup returns CDR1 SGHAT and CDR2 FQDESV (reference sequence). A note on this clonotype: The antigen remains undetermined. Relative to the germline gene, one junction end is altered; a read error may explain this.

The rearrangement joins TRBV11-1 to TRBJ2-6; D call uncertain. The clonotype originates from an adult man with Graves' ophthalmopathy. The specimen was peripheral blood. CDR3 DNA: TGTGCCAGCAGCTACAGCTATGGGACCAACGTCCTGACTTTC. Amino acids: CASSYSYGTNVLTF.